Given below is one TCR beta chain in context. The V segment lost 7 bases and the J segment 6 bases; nucleotides outside the gene matches: 15. CDR3 length equals 15 residues. CDR1 and CDR2 from the germline V gene are MNHEY and SVGAGI. This table comes from immunoSEQ multiplex PCR, and its TCRdb copy is limited to in-frame clones, with some not included. This sample yields about 130,000 clones, of which about nine tenths are seen a single time; 2% to 2.5% belongs to the top ten. These data originate in a study of cytomegalovirus exposure and HLA in healthy donors. A 120-subject validation cohort, separate from the approximately 670-subject first cohort, supplied the donors.

The sequence was obtained from a woman aged 18-35 years in good health and CMV-seronegative. This chain links TRBV6-5 with TRBJ2-7, with 7 bases aligning to TRBD2. The source material was PBMCs. CDR3 region: CASTTGRGGVREQYF. The CDR3, as DNA: TGTGCCAGCACCACGGGGAGGGGAGGGGTGCGCGAGCAGTACTTC.